A selection of T cell receptor beta chains follows, all from one sample in a study of CD8 T cells in ankylosing spondylitis. TCRdb called the 5' RACE reads again in MiXCR, with one record for every CDR3 protein. The data contain around 430,000 distinct CDR3 sequences, over 15% of them singletons. What was sequenced was blood, either unsorted or a sorted T cell fraction (not recorded which). These receptors were obtained from a male donor with ankylosing spondylitis. Each CDR3 is given with its conserved first and last residue. The D gene is left open where the match is weak. Rows may omit the clone size; those that give it use once, few, many or a size class.

D gene: TRBD1
J gene: TRBJ2-7
V gene: TRBV12-3/TRBV12-4
clone size: many
CDR3 protein: CASSLELGQTYEQYF
CDR3 DNA: TGTGCCAGCAGTTTAGAACTGGGACAGACCTACGAGCAGTACTTC

D gene: NA
J gene: TRBJ2-7
V gene: TRBV6-5
clone size: few
CDR3 protein: CASSYRARGANFYEQYF
CDR3 DNA: TGTGCCAGCAGTTATAGGGCTCGGGGGGCCAACTTCTACGAGCAGTACTTC

D gene: TRBD1
J gene: TRBJ2-6
V gene: TRBV28
clone size: NA
CDR3 protein: CASQGGQGISGANVLTF
CDR3 DNA: TGTGCCAGCCAGGGCGGACAGGGGATCTCTGGGGCCAACGTCCTGACTTTC

D gene: NA
J gene: TRBJ1-2
V gene: TRBV7-9
clone size: few
CDR3 protein: CASSLAVADYGYTF
CDR3 DNA: TGTGCCAGCAGCTTAGCGGTGGCGGACTATGGCTACACCTTC

D gene: TRBD2
J gene: TRBJ2-5
V gene: TRBV28
clone size: NA
CDR3 protein: CASSTPGLEETQYF
CDR3 DNA: TGTGCCAGCAGTACCCCGGGACTAGAAGAGACCCAGTACTTC

D gene: NA
J gene: TRBJ1-2
V gene: TRBV9
clone size: NA
CDR3 protein: CASSRSSENYGYTF
CDR3 DNA: TGTGCCAGTAGCCGTTCGTCAGAAAACTATGGCTACACCTTC

D gene: NA
J gene: TRBJ1-2
V gene: TRBV6-1
clone size: NA
CDR3 protein: CASSRFRTENYGYTF
CDR3 DNA: TGTGCCAGCAGTCGATTTAGGACAGAGAACTATGGCTACACCTTC

D gene: NA
J gene: TRBJ1-5
V gene: TRBV21-1
clone size: few
CDR3 protein: CASSKLENRTVNSNQPQHF
CDR3 DNA: TGTGCCAGCAGCAAACTAGAGAACCGGACAGTGAATAGCAATCAGCCCCAGCATTTT

D gene: TRBD2
J gene: TRBJ2-5
V gene: TRBV20-1
clone size: many
CDR3 protein: CSAQGLAGRETQYF
CDR3 DNA: TGCAGTGCTCAAGGACTAGCAGGCCGAGAGACCCAGTACTTC

D gene: NA
J gene: TRBJ2-1
V gene: TRBV7-2
clone size: NA
CDR3 protein: CASKQGANEQFF
CDR3 DNA: TGTGCCAGCAAGCAGGGAGCCAATGAGCAGTTCTTC

D gene: TRBD2
J gene: TRBJ2-1
V gene: TRBV24-1
clone size: few
CDR3 protein: CATSDETSVNEQFF
CDR3 DNA: TGTGCCACCAGTGACGAGACTAGCGTGAATGAGCAGTTCTTC

D gene: NA
J gene: TRBJ1-2
V gene: TRBV6-2/TRBV6-3
clone size: NA
CDR3 protein: CASSYGQTANYGYTF
CDR3 DNA: TGTGCCAGCAGTTACGGACAGACGGCTAACTATGGCTACACCTTC

D gene: NA
J gene: TRBJ1-1
V gene: TRBV29-1
clone size: few
CDR3 protein: CSVESQNTEAFF
CDR3 DNA: TGCAGCGTTGAGTCCCAGAACACTGAAGCTTTCTTT

D gene: NA
J gene: TRBJ1-2
V gene: TRBV10-3
clone size: few
CDR3 protein: CAISDHTGNGYTF
CDR3 DNA: TGTGCCATCAGTGACCACACAGGGAATGGCTACACCTTC

D gene: NA
J gene: TRBJ2-3
V gene: TRBV15
clone size: few
CDR3 protein: CATIPWISGATDTQYF
CDR3 DNA: TGTGCCACCATTCCTTGGATTTCGGGGGCGACAGATACGCAGTATTTT